Listed below are T cell receptor beta chains from one sample, sequenced in a study of CD8 T cells in ankylosing spondylitis. One entry per CDR3 protein, called by TCRdb with MiXCR from the 5' RACE reads. Among about 240,000 distinct CDR3 sequences listed, 24% were seen once. The sample comprised blood, either unsorted or a sorted T cell fraction (not recorded which). The receptors derive from a male donor with ankylosing spondylitis or in good health (not recorded which). Each CDR3 is given with its conserved first and last residue. Fields, in order: V gene, clone size, D gene, J gene, CDR3 protein, CDR3 DNA. D genes are given only for firm matches. For some rows the clone size is stated as once, few or many, or as a class when expanded; others skip it.

TRBV7-9	many	-	TRBJ1-1	CASSSTGTEAFF	TGTGCCAGCAGCTCCACGGGCACTGAAGCTTTCTTT
TRBV10-1	many	-	TRBJ2-2	CASSTDLTGELFF	TGCGCCAGCAGCACAGATCTAACCGGGGAGCTGTTTTTT
TRBV11-2	-	-	TRBJ1-1	CASSLVGKYTEAFF	TGTGCCAGCAGCTTAGTGGGAAAATACACTGAAGCTTTCTTT
TRBV20-1	many	-	TRBJ2-7	CSANDHTYEQYF	TGCAGTGCTAATGACCACACCTACGAGCAGTACTTC
TRBV20-1	few	-	TRBJ1-5	CSARLGPGNQPQHF	TGCAGTGCTAGATTGGGCCCGGGGAATCAGCCCCAGCATTTT
TRBV6-1	-	-	TRBJ2-7	CASSRGRDGHEQYF	TGTGCCAGCAGTCGGGGAAGGGACGGCCACGAGCAGTACTTC
TRBV20-1	many	-	TRBJ2-5	CSARPSRETQYF	TGCAGTGCTAGACCCTCTAGGGAGACCCAGTACTTC
TRBV2	-	-	TRBJ1-4	CASRGPAGRGEKLFF	TGTGCCAGCAGGGGACCGGCAGGACGAGGTGAAAAACTGTTTTTT
TRBV12-3/TRBV12-4	few	-	TRBJ2-2	CASSFRTVDTGELFF	TGTGCCAGCAGTTTTAGGACAGTAGACACCGGGGAGCTGTTTTTT
TRBV20-1	-	-	TRBJ2-5	CSAKPGGETQYF	TGCAGTGCAAAACCAGGTGGGGAGACCCAGTACTTC
TRBV10-3	few	-	TRBJ2-1	CAVGSLLGDDSVYNEQFF	TGTGCCGTCGGCAGTCTTCTAGGGGACGACAGTGTCTACAATGAGCAGTTCTTC
TRBV29-1	-	-	TRBJ1-1	CSAQLRRRGTEAFF	TGCAGCGCTCAGCTGCGGCGACGAGGCACTGAAGCTTTCTTT
TRBV29-1	many	-	TRBJ1-1	CSVKQGMNTEAFF	TGCAGCGTTAAACAGGGTATGAACACTGAAGCTTTCTTT
TRBV5-1	many	-	TRBJ2-1	CASSLARTDNEQFF	TGCGCCAGCAGCTTGGCCCGTACAGACAATGAGCAGTTCTTC
TRBV20-1	many	TRBD2	TRBJ2-3	CSARPPSGGLNTQYF	TGCAGTGCCCGCCCCCCTAGCGGGGGCCTTAATACGCAGTATTTT
TRBV12-3/TRBV12-4	few	-	TRBJ1-6	CASSFKWGVSPLHF	TGTGCCAGCAGTTTTAAGTGGGGCGTTTCACCCCTCCACTTT